Listed below are T cell receptor beta chains from one sample, sequenced in a study of cytomegalovirus exposure and HLA in healthy donors. The method was immunoSEQ multiplex PCR; TCRdb's version includes in-frame clones alone and lacks a portion of them. Altogether about 210,000 clones are present, 60% to 80% being singletons, with the ten largest covering roughly 1.9%. Sequences were obtained from PBMCs. These receptor sequences come from a male donor in good health and CMV-seronegative. The CDR3 runs from the conserved cysteine through the conserved F or W. A D gene is named only where the DNA matches it firmly. Clone size is shown for a subset of rows, as once, few, many or a class of expanded clone.

j_gene: TRBJ2-7
len: 16
d_gene: NA
v_gene: TRBV6-1
abundance: NA
CDR3nt: TGTGCCAGCAGTGACGCTGACCTCAGGGTTGCCTACGAGCAGTACTTC
CDR3aa: CASSDADLRVAYEQYF

j_gene: TRBJ1-5
len: 14
d_gene: NA
v_gene: TRBV19
abundance: once
CDR3nt: TGTGCCAGTAGCTCGAGGGAGGCCGACCAGCCCCAGCATTTT
CDR3aa: CASSSREADQPQHF

j_gene: TRBJ2-2
len: 14
d_gene: NA
v_gene: TRBV6-5
abundance: NA
CDR3nt: TGTGCCAACGCTGAGGGAGGGGGGGCCGGGGAGCTGTTTTTT
CDR3aa: CANAEGGGAGELFF

j_gene: TRBJ2-7
len: 16
d_gene: NA
v_gene: TRBV5-6
abundance: NA
CDR3nt: TGTGCCAGCAGCTTGGGGGGGGGCAGTTGGACCCACGAGCAGTACTTC
CDR3aa: CASSLGGGSWTHEQYF

j_gene: TRBJ2-1
len: 12
d_gene: NA
v_gene: TRBV10-2
abundance: NA
CDR3nt: TGCGCCAGCAGTGTTACTAGCAATGAGCAGTTCTTC
CDR3aa: CASSVTSNEQFF

j_gene: TRBJ2-5
len: 12
d_gene: NA
v_gene: TRBV10-3
abundance: NA
CDR3nt: TGTGCCATCGCCGCTAGCGAGGAGACCCAGTACTTC
CDR3aa: CAIAASEETQYF

j_gene: TRBJ2-7
len: 15
d_gene: TRBD2
v_gene: TRBV27
abundance: once
CDR3nt: TGTGCCAGCAGTTTAAGCGGGAGGTCCCCCTACGAGCAGTACTTC
CDR3aa: CASSLSGRSPYEQYF

j_gene: TRBJ2-1
len: 14
d_gene: NA
v_gene: TRBV10-3
abundance: NA
CDR3nt: TGTGCCATCAGTGAGTCTGGGGCCGAACAAGGCATGTTCTTC
CDR3aa: CAISESGAEQGMFF

j_gene: TRBJ2-7
len: 13
d_gene: TRBD1
v_gene: TRBV9
abundance: NA
CDR3nt: TGTGCCAGCAGCGTAGACAGGGGGTACGAGCAGTACTTC
CDR3aa: CASSVDRGYEQYF

j_gene: TRBJ2-7
len: 15
d_gene: TRBD1
v_gene: TRBV27
abundance: NA
CDR3nt: TGTGCCAGCAGTTTACGGGGACAGCCCTCCTACGAGCAGTACTTC
CDR3aa: CASSLRGQPSYEQYF

j_gene: TRBJ1-3
len: 16
d_gene: TRBD1
v_gene: TRBV18
abundance: NA
CDR3nt: TGTGCCAGCTCACCTCAGACAGGGAACTCTGGAAACACCATATATTTT
CDR3aa: CASSPQTGNSGNTIYF

j_gene: TRBJ2-7
len: 13
d_gene: TRBD1
v_gene: TRBV5-6
abundance: NA
CDR3nt: TGTGCCAGCAGCTGGGACAGATCCTACGAGCAGTACTTC
CDR3aa: CASSWDRSYEQYF

j_gene: TRBJ2-1
len: 16
d_gene: TRBD2
v_gene: TRBV5-4
abundance: NA
CDR3nt: TGTGCCAGCAGCTCCGGGACTAGCGGGAGCGGAGATGAGCAGTTCTTC
CDR3aa: CASSSGTSGSGDEQFF

j_gene: TRBJ1-2
len: 13
d_gene: TRBD1
v_gene: TRBV11-2
abundance: NA
CDR3nt: TGTGCCAGCAGCTTAGGAGGGGGCACTGGCTACACCTTC
CDR3aa: CASSLGGGTGYTF

j_gene: TRBJ2-5
len: 13
d_gene: NA
v_gene: TRBV4-1
abundance: few
CDR3nt: TGCGCCAGCAGCCAGGGGGCCCGGGAGACCCAGTACTTC
CDR3aa: CASSQGARETQYF

j_gene: TRBJ2-2
len: 16
d_gene: NA
v_gene: TRBV21-1
abundance: NA
CDR3nt: TGTGCCAGCAGCACCCTAGCGGGAGCGATGGCCGGGGAGCTGTTTTTT
CDR3aa: CASSTLAGAMAGELFF

j_gene: TRBJ2-7
len: 13
d_gene: NA
v_gene: TRBV7-9
abundance: few
CDR3nt: TGTGCCAGCAGGTCGACAGCCTCCTACGAGCAGTACTTC
CDR3aa: CASRSTASYEQYF

j_gene: TRBJ1-6
len: 13
d_gene: TRBD1
v_gene: TRBV30
abundance: NA
CDR3nt: TGTGCCTGGTGGACAGGGGGGGGTTCACCCCTCCACTTT
CDR3aa: CAWWTGGGSPLHF

j_gene: TRBJ2-7
len: 14
d_gene: TRBD1
v_gene: TRBV27
abundance: NA
CDR3nt: TGTGCCAGCACCTCCGGGACAGGGGGTCGGGAGCAGTACTTC
CDR3aa: CASTSGTGGREQYF

j_gene: TRBJ2-5
len: 15
d_gene: NA
v_gene: TRBV7-3
abundance: NA
CDR3nt: TGTGCCAGCAGTAAGACCGGGACAACGCAAGAGACCCAGTACTTC
CDR3aa: CASSKTGTTQETQYF

j_gene: TRBJ1-3
len: 13
d_gene: NA
v_gene: TRBV6-6
abundance: NA
CDR3nt: TGTGCCAGCAGTTACTCGTTAGGCGGCACCATATATTTT
CDR3aa: CASSYSLGGTIYF

j_gene: TRBJ2-4
len: 15
d_gene: NA
v_gene: TRBV6-1
abundance: NA
CDR3nt: TGTGCCAGCAGTGATGGGTTCGGGGCCAAAAACATTCAGTACTTC
CDR3aa: CASSDGFGAKNIQYF

j_gene: TRBJ2-1
len: 16
d_gene: NA
v_gene: TRBV5-1
abundance: NA
CDR3nt: TGCGCCAGCGGCTTGTCTAGGAGGGGCCTTTGGAATGAGCAGTTCTTC
CDR3aa: CASGLSRRGLWNEQFF

j_gene: TRBJ2-3
len: 17
d_gene: TRBD2
v_gene: TRBV27
abundance: few
CDR3nt: TGTGCCAGCAGTTTGTTCCCCGGGACTAGGGACACAGATACGCAGTATTTT
CDR3aa: CASSLFPGTRDTDTQYF

j_gene: TRBJ1-4
len: 15
d_gene: NA
v_gene: TRBV19
abundance: NA
CDR3nt: TGTGCCAGTAGTATGGAGGGACCTGCGGGGGAAAAACTGTTTTTT
CDR3aa: CASSMEGPAGEKLFF

j_gene: TRBJ2-2
len: 16
d_gene: TRBD1
v_gene: TRBV5-5
abundance: NA
CDR3nt: TGTGCCAGCAGCATAGGACAGGGGTTAGGCACCGGGGAGCTGTTTTTT
CDR3aa: CASSIGQGLGTGELFF

j_gene: TRBJ2-5
len: 14
d_gene: NA
v_gene: TRBV28
abundance: NA
CDR3nt: TGTGCCAGCAGTTTAACAGGGTCGCAAGGGACCCAGTACTTC
CDR3aa: CASSLTGSQGTQYF

j_gene: TRBJ2-7
len: 15
d_gene: TRBD2
v_gene: TRBV2
abundance: NA
CDR3nt: TGTGCCAGCAGCCGTGGACTAGCGGATCCTTACGAGCAGTACTTC
CDR3aa: CASSRGLADPYEQYF

j_gene: TRBJ1-4
len: 15
d_gene: NA
v_gene: TRBV9
abundance: NA
CDR3nt: TGTGCCAGCAGCTCTAACAGCATCCGGGGTGAAAAACTGTTTTTT
CDR3aa: CASSSNSIRGEKLFF

j_gene: TRBJ1-1
len: 16
d_gene: NA
v_gene: TRBV28
abundance: NA
CDR3nt: TGTGCCAGCAGCAGAGTACGGGAGACAGCCAACACTGAAGCTTTCTTT
CDR3aa: CASSRVRETANTEAFF

j_gene: TRBJ2-7
len: 15
d_gene: TRBD1
v_gene: TRBV11-3
abundance: NA
CDR3nt: TGTGCCAGCAGCCGACCCGGGCAGGGGGACTACGAGCAGTACTTC
CDR3aa: CASSRPGQGDYEQYF

j_gene: TRBJ2-7
len: 12
d_gene: NA
v_gene: TRBV6-5
abundance: NA
CDR3nt: TGTGCCAGCAGTTACCCCCCTGACGAGCAGTACTTC
CDR3aa: CASSYPPDEQYF

j_gene: TRBJ1-5
len: 16
d_gene: NA
v_gene: TRBV7-2
abundance: few
CDR3nt: TGTGCCAGCAGCCCTCAATCGGACAAGAGCAATCAGCCCCAGCATTTT
CDR3aa: CASSPQSDKSNQPQHF

j_gene: TRBJ2-5
len: 14
d_gene: TRBD2
v_gene: TRBV11-1
abundance: NA
CDR3nt: TGTGCCAGCAGCTTTAGCGGGGGCCAAGAGACCCAGTACTTC
CDR3aa: CASSFSGGQETQYF

j_gene: TRBJ1-2
len: 13
d_gene: NA
v_gene: TRBV5-1
abundance: NA
CDR3nt: TGCGCCAGCAGCTTGGTACAGGGAGACGGCTACACCTTC
CDR3aa: CASSLVQGDGYTF

j_gene: TRBJ1-5
len: 15
d_gene: NA
v_gene: TRBV4-3
abundance: few
CDR3nt: TGCGCCAGCAGCCAAGATTGGAGGGGTAATCAGCCCCAGCATTTT
CDR3aa: CASSQDWRGNQPQHF

j_gene: TRBJ2-1
len: 15
d_gene: NA
v_gene: TRBV11-2
abundance: NA
CDR3nt: TGTGCCAGCAGCTTAGGTTTAATACCTTTCGGTGAGCAGTTCTTC
CDR3aa: CASSLGLIPFGEQFF

j_gene: TRBJ1-4
len: 15
d_gene: TRBD1
v_gene: TRBV4-3
abundance: NA
CDR3nt: TGCGCCAGCAGCTTAGGGACAGCTTATAATGAAAAACTGTTTTTT
CDR3aa: CASSLGTAYNEKLFF

j_gene: TRBJ1-1
len: 16
d_gene: NA
v_gene: TRBV27
abundance: NA
CDR3nt: TGTGCCAGCAGTTTAAGGATCAGAACTATGAACACTGAAGCTTTCTTT
CDR3aa: CASSLRIRTMNTEAFF

j_gene: TRBJ1-2
len: 13
d_gene: NA
v_gene: TRBV28
abundance: NA
CDR3nt: TGTGCCAGCGGACCCCGAGGGTACTATGGCTACACCTTC
CDR3aa: CASGPRGYYGYTF

j_gene: TRBJ1-2
len: 13
d_gene: NA
v_gene: TRBV6-5
abundance: NA
CDR3nt: TGTGCCAGCAATGAGGGTACTAACTATGGCTACACCTTC
CDR3aa: CASNEGTNYGYTF

j_gene: TRBJ2-7
len: 16
d_gene: TRBD2
v_gene: TRBV6-5
abundance: NA
CDR3nt: TGTGCCAGCAGTTACTCTGGCGGGGGGATTATACACGAGCAGTACTTC
CDR3aa: CASSYSGGGIIHEQYF

j_gene: TRBJ1-5
len: 16
d_gene: NA
v_gene: TRBV18
abundance: NA
CDR3nt: TGTGCCAGCTCACCACCTCGAGGGGGTGGAAATCAGCCCCAGCATTTT
CDR3aa: CASSPPRGGGNQPQHF

j_gene: TRBJ2-2
len: 14
d_gene: TRBD1
v_gene: TRBV7-3
abundance: NA
CDR3nt: TGTGCCAGCAGGCCTCAGGGGGCTAGCGGGGAGCTGTTTTTT
CDR3aa: CASRPQGASGELFF

j_gene: TRBJ2-2
len: 15
d_gene: TRBD2
v_gene: TRBV6-1
abundance: NA
CDR3nt: TGTGCCAGCAGACTAGCGGGGGGGAACACCGGGGAGCTGTTTTTT
CDR3aa: CASRLAGGNTGELFF

j_gene: TRBJ2-5
len: 16
d_gene: TRBD2
v_gene: TRBV6-5
abundance: NA
CDR3nt: TGTGCCAGCAGTTACGATCCCGGGAGGGGCGGTGAGACCCAGTACTTC
CDR3aa: CASSYDPGRGGETQYF

j_gene: TRBJ2-3
len: 14
d_gene: TRBD2
v_gene: TRBV7-9
abundance: NA
CDR3nt: TGTGCCAGCAGCCCAGCGGGAGGGAGGGATACGCAGTATTTT
CDR3aa: CASSPAGGRDTQYF

j_gene: TRBJ1-5
len: 15
d_gene: NA
v_gene: TRBV5-1
abundance: NA
CDR3nt: TGCGCCAGCAGCTTGGGGGGCAGGGGCGATCAGCCCCAGCATTTT
CDR3aa: CASSLGGRGDQPQHF

j_gene: TRBJ2-2
len: 13
d_gene: NA
v_gene: TRBV6-4
abundance: NA
CDR3nt: TGTGCCAGCAGTCCCGGGGACACCGGGGAGCTGTTTTTT
CDR3aa: CASSPGDTGELFF